The 5 T cell receptor beta chains listed next were all sequenced from one sample in a study of blood T cell repertoires in COVID-19. Assay used: immunoSEQ multiplex PCR; TCRdb lists only in-frame clones, some missing. The profile covers 250,000 or so clones, with 80% to 90% appearing a single time and 4.1% taken by the ten largest. Source material: PBMCs or T cells enriched from blood (not recorded which). All receptors come from a woman under 40 with acute COVID-19.

The gene calls are TRBV5-4 and TRBJ2-7; D may be TRBD2 (6 bases). The ends were cut back, 4 bases at V and 6 bases at J, with 20 bases in the middle. Per the germline V gene, CDR1 is SGHNT and CDR2 is YYREEE (reference sequence). CDR3 length equals 15 residues. The CDR3 bases are TGTGCCAGCAGCCCCCCGGGAGCTGGCCCCGCCGAGCAGTACTTC. Protein sequence: CASSPPGAGPAEQYF. The full variable domain, its missing parts supplied by reference TRBV5-4 and TRBJ2-7, is ETGVTQSPTHLIKTRGQQVTLRCSSQSGHNTVSWYQQALGQGPQFIFQYYREEENGRGNFPPRFSGLQFPNYSSELNVNALELDDSALYLCASSPPGAGPAEQYFGPGTRLTVT.

This chain links TRBV19 with TRBJ1-5, with D perhaps TRBD1 (6 bases). The CDR3 loop spans 15 amino acids. Deletions cut 7 bases from V and 2 bases from J, with 15 bases between. Per the germline V gene, CDR1 is LNHDA and CDR2 is SQIVND (reference sequence). CDR3 protein: CASIPTGRGNQPQHF. The DNA of the CDR3 is TGTGCCAGTATCCCAACAGGGAGAGGCAATCAGCCCCAGCATTTT. Based on the CDR3 plus reference TRBV19 and TRBJ1-5, the full variable domain is DGGITQSPKYLFRKEGQNVTLSCEQNLNHDAMYWYRQDPGQGLRLIYYSQIVNDFQKGDIAEGYSVSREKKESFPLTVTSAQKNPTAFYLCASIPTGRGNQPQHFGDGTRLSIL.

The CDR3 DNA reads TGTGCCTGGAGTGTTGGGACAATAAGATACAATGAGCAGTTCTTC. Translation: CAWSVGTIRYNEQFF. The chain employs TRBV30 and TRBJ2-1; possible D gene TRBD1, 6 bases. The V gene lost 0 bases and the J gene lost 4 bases, with 13 bases spanning the gap. Germline CDR1 reads GTSNPN; CDR2 reads SVGIG (reference sequence). This CDR3 comprises 15 residues.

V gene TRBV5-1 combines with J gene TRBJ1-4; 7 bases line up with TRBD1. Germline V lookup: CDR1 SGHRS, CDR2 YFSETQ. J was trimmed by 1 base and V by 5 bases; bases with no gene match: 5. The length of the CDR3 is 15 residues. The CDR3 coding sequence is TGCGCCAGCAGTGACAGGGATGGAACTAATGAAAAACTGTTTTTT. Translation gives CASSDRDGTNEKLFF.

The rearrangement uses TRBV2 and TRBJ1-5, with D possibly being TRBD1 (6 bases). Per the germline V gene, CDR1 is SNHLY and CDR2 is FYNNEI. Trimming shortened V by 7 bases and J by 1 base, and 8 bases separated the two germline ends. The CDR3 runs 13 residues. The CDR3: CASMRGSNQPQHF. In nucleotides, the CDR3 is TGTGCCAGCATGAGGGGGAGCAATCAGCCCCAGCATTTT.